One and the same sample provided the 2 T cell receptor beta chains below, sequenced in a study of blood T cell repertoires in COVID-19. Profiled with immunoSEQ multiplex PCR; TCRdb holds only in-frame clones, not every one. The table records under 80,000 clones, around nine tenths of them present only once. The material sequenced was peripheral blood. These receptor sequences come from a human donor in a cohort sampled during active COVID-19.

The rearrangement links TRBV2 to TRBJ1-3; no firm D call. Per the germline V gene, CDR1 is SNHLY and CDR2 is FYNNEI. V shed 5 bases and J shed 3 bases, with 5 bases lying between them. There are 12 residues in the CDR3. CDR3 bases: TGTGCCAGCAGTCTCAGTGGAAACACCATATATTTT. Translation: CASSLSGNTIYF.

The V gene is TRBV27, the J gene TRBJ2-4; TRBD2 matches 11 bases. Per the germline V gene, CDR1 is MNHEY and CDR2 is SMNVEV (reference sequence). The CDR3 contains 20 residues. After removal of 5 bases from V and 0 bases from J, the junction contained 15 bases not matched to a gene. This CDR3 is CASSPLGTSGSDLAKNIQYF. The CDR3 DNA reads TGTGCCAGCAGTCCCCTTGGGACTAGCGGCTCAGACCTAGCCAAAAACATTCAGTACTTC.